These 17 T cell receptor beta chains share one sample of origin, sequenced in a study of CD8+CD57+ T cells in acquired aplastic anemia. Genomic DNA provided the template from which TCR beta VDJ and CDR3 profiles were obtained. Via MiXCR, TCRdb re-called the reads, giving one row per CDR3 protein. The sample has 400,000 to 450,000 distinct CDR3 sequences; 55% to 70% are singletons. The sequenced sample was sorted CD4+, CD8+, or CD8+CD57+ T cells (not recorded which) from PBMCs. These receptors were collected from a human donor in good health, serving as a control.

Written as DNA, the CDR3 is TGTGCCAGCAGTAAGGACAGGGAATATACCTATGGCTACACCTTC. Protein sequence: CASSKDREYTYGYTF. V gene TRBV6-5 combines with J gene TRBJ1-2; 8 bases line up with TRBD1. Trimming cost V 5 bases and J 4 bases; bases outside gene matches: 9. Germline CDR1 is MNHEY and CDR2 is SVGAGI. The CDR3 contains 15 residues.

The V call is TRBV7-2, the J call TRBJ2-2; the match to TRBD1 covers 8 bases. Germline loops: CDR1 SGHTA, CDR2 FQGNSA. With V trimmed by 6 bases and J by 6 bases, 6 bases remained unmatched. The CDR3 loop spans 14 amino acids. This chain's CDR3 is CASSGQGFPGELFF. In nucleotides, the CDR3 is TGTGCCAGCAGTGGACAGGGCTTCCCCGGGGAGCTGTTTTTT.

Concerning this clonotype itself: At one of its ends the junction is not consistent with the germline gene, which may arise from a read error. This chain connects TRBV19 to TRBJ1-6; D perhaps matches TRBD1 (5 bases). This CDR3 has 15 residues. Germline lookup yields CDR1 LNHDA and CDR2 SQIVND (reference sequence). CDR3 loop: CASSSSSRATDTQHF. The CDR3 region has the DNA TGTGCCAGCAGTAGCTCGAGCAGGGCCACAGATACGCAGCACTTT.

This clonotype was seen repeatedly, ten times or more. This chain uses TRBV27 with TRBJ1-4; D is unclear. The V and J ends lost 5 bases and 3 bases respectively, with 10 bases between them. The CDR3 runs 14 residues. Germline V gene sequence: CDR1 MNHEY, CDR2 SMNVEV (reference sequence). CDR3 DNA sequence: TGTGCCAGCAGTGCGACAACCTCTAATGAAAAACTGTTTTTT. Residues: CASSATTSNEKLFF.

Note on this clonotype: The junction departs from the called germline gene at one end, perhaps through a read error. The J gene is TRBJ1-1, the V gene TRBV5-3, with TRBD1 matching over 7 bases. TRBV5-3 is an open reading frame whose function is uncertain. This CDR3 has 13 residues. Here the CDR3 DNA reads TGTGCTAGCAGCAAGGACAGGACGACTGAGGCTTTCTTT. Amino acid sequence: CASSKDRTTEAFF.

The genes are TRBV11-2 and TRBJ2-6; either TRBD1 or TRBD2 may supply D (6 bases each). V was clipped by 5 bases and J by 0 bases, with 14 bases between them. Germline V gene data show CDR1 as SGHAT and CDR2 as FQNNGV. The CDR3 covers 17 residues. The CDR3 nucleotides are TGTGCCAGCAGCCGAGGGGGGCGAACCTCTGGGGCCAACGTCCTGACTTTC. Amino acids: CASSRGGRTSGANVLTF.

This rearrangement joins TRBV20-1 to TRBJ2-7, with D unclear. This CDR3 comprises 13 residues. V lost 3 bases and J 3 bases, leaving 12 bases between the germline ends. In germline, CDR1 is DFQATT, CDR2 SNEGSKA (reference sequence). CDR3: CSASEASYYEQYF. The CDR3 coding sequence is TGCAGTGCTAGCGAGGCATCTTACTACGAGCAGTACTTC.

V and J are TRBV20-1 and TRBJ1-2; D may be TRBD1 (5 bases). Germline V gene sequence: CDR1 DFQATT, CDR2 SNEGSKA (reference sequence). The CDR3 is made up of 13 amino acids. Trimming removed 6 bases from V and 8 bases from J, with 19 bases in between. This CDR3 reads CSANRQKALGYTF. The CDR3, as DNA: TGCAGTGCGAACAGACAGAAAGCCTTGGGCTACACCTTC.

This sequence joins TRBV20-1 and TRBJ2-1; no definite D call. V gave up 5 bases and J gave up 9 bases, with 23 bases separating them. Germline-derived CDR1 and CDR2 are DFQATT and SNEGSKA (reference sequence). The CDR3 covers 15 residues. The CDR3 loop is CSARNSGSIPSEQFF. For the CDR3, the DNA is TGCAGTGCTCGAAACAGTGGATCCATCCCAAGTGAGCAGTTCTTC.

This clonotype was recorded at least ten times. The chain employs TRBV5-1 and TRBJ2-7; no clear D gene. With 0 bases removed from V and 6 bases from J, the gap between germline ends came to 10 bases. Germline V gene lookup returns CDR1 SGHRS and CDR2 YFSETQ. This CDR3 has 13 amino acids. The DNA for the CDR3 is TGCGCCAGCAGCTTGGTAGCTGGATCCGAGCAGTACTTC. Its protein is CASSLVAGSEQYF.

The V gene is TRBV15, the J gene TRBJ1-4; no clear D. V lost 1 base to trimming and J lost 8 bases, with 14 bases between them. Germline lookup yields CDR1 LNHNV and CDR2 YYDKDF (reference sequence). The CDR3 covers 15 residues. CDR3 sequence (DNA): TGTGCCACCAGCAGAGTGGGTCCCGGGCTAGAAAAACTGTTTTTT. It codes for CATSRVGPGLEKLFF.

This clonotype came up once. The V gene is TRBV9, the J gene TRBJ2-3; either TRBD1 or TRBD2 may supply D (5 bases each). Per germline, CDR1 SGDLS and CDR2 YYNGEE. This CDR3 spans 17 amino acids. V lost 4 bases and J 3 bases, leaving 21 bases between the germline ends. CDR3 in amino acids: CASSPRGVGAVTDTQYF. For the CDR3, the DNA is TGTGCCAGCAGCCCCCGAGGGGTAGGGGCAGTGACAGATACGCAGTATTTT.

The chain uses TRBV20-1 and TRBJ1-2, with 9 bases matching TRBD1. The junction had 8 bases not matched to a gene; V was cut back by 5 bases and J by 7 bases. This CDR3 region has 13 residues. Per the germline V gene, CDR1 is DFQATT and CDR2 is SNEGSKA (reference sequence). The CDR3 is CSAGGQGGVGYTF. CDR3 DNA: TGCAGTGCTGGGGGACAGGGAGGGGTTGGCTACACCTTC.

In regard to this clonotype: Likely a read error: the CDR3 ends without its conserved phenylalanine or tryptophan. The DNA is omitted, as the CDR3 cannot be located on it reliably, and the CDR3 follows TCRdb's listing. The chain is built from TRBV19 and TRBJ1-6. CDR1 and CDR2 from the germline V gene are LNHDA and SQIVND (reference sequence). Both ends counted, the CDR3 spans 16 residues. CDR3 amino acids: CASTPAREDIEKPLFV.

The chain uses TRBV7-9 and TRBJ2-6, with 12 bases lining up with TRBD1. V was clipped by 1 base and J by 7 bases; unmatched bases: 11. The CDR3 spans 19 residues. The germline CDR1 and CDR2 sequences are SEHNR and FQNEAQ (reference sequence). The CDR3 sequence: CASSLVGTGGGAGANVLTF. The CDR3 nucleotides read TGTGCCAGCAGCTTAGTGGGGACAGGGGGCGGAGCCGGAGCCAACGTCCTGACTTTC.

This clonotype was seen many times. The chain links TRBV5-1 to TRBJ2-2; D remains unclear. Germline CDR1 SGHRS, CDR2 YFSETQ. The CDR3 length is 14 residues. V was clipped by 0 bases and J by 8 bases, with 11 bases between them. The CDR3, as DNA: TGCGCCAGCAGCTTGGCAGGTCAGCCTGGGGAGCTGTTTTTT. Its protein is CASSLAGQPGELFF.

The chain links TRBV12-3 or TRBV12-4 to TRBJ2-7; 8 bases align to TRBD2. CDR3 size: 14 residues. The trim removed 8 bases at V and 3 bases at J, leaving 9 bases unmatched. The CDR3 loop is CASRPSGLVYEQYF. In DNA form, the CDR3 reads TGTGCCAGCCGACCGTCGGGACTAGTCTACGAGCAGTACTTC.